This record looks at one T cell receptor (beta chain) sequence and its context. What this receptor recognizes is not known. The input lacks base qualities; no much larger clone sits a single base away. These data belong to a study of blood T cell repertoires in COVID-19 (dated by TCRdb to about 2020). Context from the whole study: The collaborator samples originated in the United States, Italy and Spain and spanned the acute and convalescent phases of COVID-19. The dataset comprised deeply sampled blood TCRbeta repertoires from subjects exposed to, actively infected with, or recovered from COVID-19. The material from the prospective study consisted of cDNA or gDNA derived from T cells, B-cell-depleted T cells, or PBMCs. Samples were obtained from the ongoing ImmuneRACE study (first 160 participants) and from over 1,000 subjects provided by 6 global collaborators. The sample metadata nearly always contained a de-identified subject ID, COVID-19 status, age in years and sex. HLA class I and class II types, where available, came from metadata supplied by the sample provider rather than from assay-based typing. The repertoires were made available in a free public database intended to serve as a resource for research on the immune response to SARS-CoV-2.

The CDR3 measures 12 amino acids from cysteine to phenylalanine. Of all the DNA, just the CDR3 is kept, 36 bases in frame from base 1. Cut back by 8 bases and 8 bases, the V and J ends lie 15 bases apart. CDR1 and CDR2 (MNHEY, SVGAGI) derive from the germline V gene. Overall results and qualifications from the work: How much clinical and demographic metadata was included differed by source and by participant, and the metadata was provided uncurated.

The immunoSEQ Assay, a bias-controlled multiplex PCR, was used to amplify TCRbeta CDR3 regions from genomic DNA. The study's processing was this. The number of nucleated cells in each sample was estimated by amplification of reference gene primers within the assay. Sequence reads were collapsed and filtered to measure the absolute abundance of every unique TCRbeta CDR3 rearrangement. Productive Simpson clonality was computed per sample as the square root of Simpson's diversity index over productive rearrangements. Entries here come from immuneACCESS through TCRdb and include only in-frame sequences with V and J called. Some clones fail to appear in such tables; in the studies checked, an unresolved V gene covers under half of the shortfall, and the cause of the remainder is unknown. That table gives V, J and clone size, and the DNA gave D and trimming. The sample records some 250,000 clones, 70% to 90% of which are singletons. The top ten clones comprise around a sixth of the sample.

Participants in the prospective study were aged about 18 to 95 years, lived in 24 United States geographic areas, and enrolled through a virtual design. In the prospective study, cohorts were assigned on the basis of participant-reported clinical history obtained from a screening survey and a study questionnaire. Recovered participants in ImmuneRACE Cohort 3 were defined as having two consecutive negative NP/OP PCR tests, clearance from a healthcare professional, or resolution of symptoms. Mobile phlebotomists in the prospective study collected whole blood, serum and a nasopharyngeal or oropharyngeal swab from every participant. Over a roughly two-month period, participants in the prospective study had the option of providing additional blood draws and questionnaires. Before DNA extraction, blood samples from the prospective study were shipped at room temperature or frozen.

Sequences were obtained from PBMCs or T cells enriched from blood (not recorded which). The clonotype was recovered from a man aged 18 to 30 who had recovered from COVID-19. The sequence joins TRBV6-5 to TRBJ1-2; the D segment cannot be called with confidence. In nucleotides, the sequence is TGTGCCAGCCGGACGGTGGGGAGGGGCTACACCTTC. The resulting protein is CASRTVGRGYTF.